The TCR beta chain described here comes from a study of relationships among human T cell subsets. Memory T cells were selected with anti-CD45RO beads from the CD45RA-negative fraction. This clonotype was seen only a few times. Compared with germline, one end of the junction differs, possibly owing to a read error. The T cell receptor alpha and beta CDR3 regions were amplified from mRNA by semiquantitative ARM-PCR. In ARM-PCR, communal superprimers followed tagged nested gene-specific primers for exponential amplification. TCRdb called the multiplex PCR reads again in MiXCR, with one record for every CDR3 protein. The sample holds more than 7,000 distinct CDR3 sequences, 50% to 60% seen once. The CDR3 is 14 amino acids.

J is TRBJ2-1 and V is TRBV12-3 or TRBV12-4; D might be TRBD1 (6 bases). The TCR was taken from a man aged 35-49 years in good health. The sample consisted of memory T cells sorted from blood. The CDR3 DNA follows: TGTGCCAGCAGTTTGGACAGAATATACAATGAGCAGCTCTTC. Translation: CASSLDRIYNEQLF.